This T cell receptor beta chain was sequenced in a study of cytotoxic CD8 clonotypes in ibrutinib-treated CLL. The wider study: Partial response occurred in approximately 24 patients and complete response in 2; at median about 70 months, approximately 14 remained remitted and roughly 12 progressed.

The table came from immunoSEQ multiplex PCR; TCRdb's copy has only in-frame clones and leaves some out. Among 200,000 or so clones, 79% were seen once, and the ten largest hold about an eighth. The V gene end was trimmed by 7 bases and the J gene end by 1 base; junction bases not matched to a gene: 20. The CDR3 runs to 19 residues. Germline V gives CDR1 LGHNA, CDR2 YNFKEQ. The input for sequencing was PBMCs, taken after 12 months of ibrutinib treatment. The receptor comes from a human donor with chronic lymphocytic leukemia. The chain joins TRBV4-2 to TRBJ1-1; TRBD1 agrees at 8 bases. The CDR3 region has the DNA TGTGCCAGCACCTCACATACCCGCGGACAGGGCCTAACGAACACTGAAGCTTTCTTT. Translating gives CASTSHTRGQGLTNTEAFF.